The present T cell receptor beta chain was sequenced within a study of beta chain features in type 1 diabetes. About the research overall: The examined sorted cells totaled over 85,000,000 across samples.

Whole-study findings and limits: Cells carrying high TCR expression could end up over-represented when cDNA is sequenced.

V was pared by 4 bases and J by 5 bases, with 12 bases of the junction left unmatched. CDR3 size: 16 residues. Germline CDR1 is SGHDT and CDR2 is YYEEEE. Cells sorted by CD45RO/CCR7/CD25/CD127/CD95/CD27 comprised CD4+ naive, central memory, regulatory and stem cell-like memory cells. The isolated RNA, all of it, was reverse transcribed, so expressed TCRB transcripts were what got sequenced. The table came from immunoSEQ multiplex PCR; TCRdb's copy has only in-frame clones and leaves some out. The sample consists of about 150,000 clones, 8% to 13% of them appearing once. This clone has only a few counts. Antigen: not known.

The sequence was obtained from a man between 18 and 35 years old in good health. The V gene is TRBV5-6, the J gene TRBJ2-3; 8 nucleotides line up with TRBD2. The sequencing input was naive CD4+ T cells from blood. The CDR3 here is CASSPYGGGPVDTQYF. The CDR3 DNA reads TGTGCCAGCAGCCCCTATGGCGGGGGGCCTGTAGATACGCAGTATTTT.